Below, 28 T cell receptor beta chains from the same sample are listed, as sequenced in a study of cytomegalovirus exposure and HLA in healthy donors. The PCR had 60 Vbeta and 13 Jbeta primers. Some clones are missing from TCRdb's copy, which holds only in-frame ones; the method was immunoSEQ multiplex PCR. The table for this sample gives under 130,000 clones. Sequenced material: PBMCs. These receptors came from a man aged 45-65 years in good health and CMV-seronegative.

V is TRBV4-2 and J is TRBJ1-1, with TRBD1 identical over 8 bases. CDR3 length: 15 residues. Germline trimming cut 4 bases from V and 6 bases from J; bases unmatched to any gene: 10. Germline V gene lookup returns CDR1 LGHNA and CDR2 YNFKEQ. As DNA, the CDR3 is TGTGCCAGCAGCCGAGGACAGGGTAAGAGCGCTGAAGCTTTCTTT. This encodes CASSRGQGKSAEAFF.

V is TRBV25-1 and J is TRBJ1-6; D gene ambiguous. The CDR3 is 15 residues long. Germline V gene lookup returns CDR1 MGHDK and CDR2 SYGVNS. V was trimmed by 4 bases and J by 7 bases, leaving 14 bases between them. The CDR3 DNA is TGTGCCAGCAGTGTGACAACTGCTGGGAATTCACCCCTCCACTTT. Amino acids: CASSVTTAGNSPLHF. Combining the CDR3 with reference TRBV25-1 and TRBJ1-6 gives the whole variable domain EADIYQTPRYLVIGTGKKITLECSQTMGHDKMYWYQQDPGMELHLIHYSYGVNSTEKGDLSSESTVSRIRTEHFPLTLESARPSHTSQYLCASSVTTAGNSPLHFGNGTRLTVT.

CDR3 sequence: CASSPRNRAGVGTDTQYF. For the CDR3, the DNA is TGTGCCAGCAGTCCCAGAAACCGAGCGGGAGTGGGCACAGATACGCAGTATTTT. The chain links TRBV27 to TRBJ2-3; TRBD2 agrees at 8 bases. Germline lookup yields CDR1 MNHEY and CDR2 SMNVEV (reference sequence). The CDR3 consists of 18 residues. Trimming removed 5 bases from V and 1 base from J; junction bases left unmatched: 14.

V and J are TRBV5-4 and TRBJ2-7, with TRBD1 matching 8 bases. This CDR3 comprises 15 residues. Germline V gene sequence: CDR1 SGHNT, CDR2 YYREEE (reference sequence). V lost 4 bases to trimming and J lost 1 base; unmatched junction nucleotides: 7. The CDR3, as DNA: TGTGCCAGCAGCCCAGGACAGGGCCCATCCTACGAGCAGTACTTC. This encodes CASSPGQGPSYEQYF. Variable domain in full (rest from reference TRBV5-4 and TRBJ2-7): ETGVTQSPTHLIKTRGQQVTLRCSSQSGHNTVSWYQQALGQGPQFIFQYYREEENGRGNFPPRFSGLQFPNYSSELNVNALELDDSALYLCASSPGQGPSYEQYFGPGTRLTVT.

The V call is TRBV4-1, the J call TRBJ2-3, with TRBD2 identical over 8 bases. V lost 0 bases, J lost 3 bases, and 5 bases stayed unmatched. The length of the CDR3 is 16 residues. Germline CDR1 is MGHRA and CDR2 is YSYEKL. As DNA, the CDR3 is TGCGCCAGCAGCCAAGAAGGTGGCGGGAGGACAGATACGCAGTATTTT. This encodes CASSQEGGGRTDTQYF.

The gene calls are TRBV19 and TRBJ2-5; D unresolved. The V end was cut by 7 bases, the J end by 4 bases, with 10 bases between. Germline V gives CDR1 LNHDA, CDR2 SQIVND (reference sequence). The length of the CDR3 is 12 residues. The CDR3 DNA follows: TGTGCCAGTAAGGCCAGAGGAGAGACCCAGTACTTC. Protein product: CASKARGETQYF.

The chain recombines TRBV19 with TRBJ1-5; the D is unclear. The CDR3 has 14 residues. With 5 bases removed from V and 1 base from J, the gap between germline ends came to 9 bases. CDR1 is LNHDA and CDR2 is SQIVND in the germline V gene (reference sequence). The CDR3 is CASSARESNQPQHF. DNA of the CDR3: TGTGCCAGTAGTGCCCGGGAAAGCAATCAGCCCCAGCATTTT.

The rearrangement uses TRBV30 and TRBJ2-2; 7 nucleotides align to TRBD2. The CDR3 loop spans 14 amino acids. V lost 0 bases and J lost 7; bases outside the gene matches: 5. Germline loops: CDR1 GTSNPN, CDR2 SVGIG (reference sequence). CDR3 sequence: CAWSVPGEGGELFF. The CDR3 DNA reads TGTGCCTGGAGTGTACCCGGGGAGGGCGGGGAGCTGTTTTTT.

The rearrangement joins TRBV12-5 to TRBJ2-7, with D uncertain. Germline-derived CDR1 and CDR2 are LGHNT and FRNRAP. V lost 5 bases, J lost 0 bases, and 11 bases lay in between. This CDR3 contains 14 residues. CDR3: CASGLSPSSYEQYF. The CDR3 coding sequence is TGTGCTAGTGGTCTTTCCCCCAGCTCCTACGAGCAGTACTTC.

Worth noting for this clone: Other DNA sequences in the same sample also yield this CDR3. The chain couples TRBV7-2 to TRBJ2-7, with 8 bases fitting TRBD1. The CDR3 spans 16 residues. Looked up from germline, CDR1 is SGHTA and CDR2 is FQGNSA. Trimming took 6 bases from V and 7 from J; bases not matched to a gene: 17. The CDR3 DNA reads TGTGCCAGCAGTCGGGGCAGCGACAGGGGCGTGAATGAGCAGTACTTC. As protein: CASSRGSDRGVNEQYF.

The chain couples TRBV5-4 to TRBJ1-1; tentatively, D is TRBD1 (6 bases). Per the germline V gene, CDR1 is SGHNT and CDR2 is YYREEE (reference sequence). The CDR3 is 12 amino acids. V gave up 6 bases and J gave up 4 bases, with 10 bases separating them. As DNA, the CDR3 is TGTGCCAGCAACCTCAGGGGCACTGAAGCTTTCTTT. It is translated as CASNLRGTEAFF.

This chain connects TRBV29-1 to TRBJ2-2; D unresolved. Looked up from germline, CDR1 is SQVTM and CDR2 is ANQGSEA. CDR3 length: 12 residues. Trimming took off 4 bases at V and 6 bases at J, with 9 bases between the two ends. The CDR3 loop is CSVVFLAGELFF. For the CDR3, the DNA is TGCAGCGTTGTATTCCTAGCCGGGGAGCTGTTTTTT.

The genes are TRBV5-4 and TRBJ1-1; 9 positions agree with TRBD1. This CDR3 region has 16 residues. With 4 bases clipped from V and 0 bases from J, the junction kept 7 bases outside the gene matches. Germline V gene data show CDR1 as SGHNT and CDR2 as YYREEE (reference sequence). CDR3 protein: CASSQGQGRVNTEAFF. The CDR3 DNA is TGTGCCAGCAGCCAGGGACAGGGTAGAGTGAACACTGAAGCTTTCTTT.

The genes are TRBV2 and TRBJ1-1; a weak D match, TRBD1 (5 bases). CDR1 and CDR2 (germline): SNHLY, FYNNEI. The CDR3 has 13 residues. V gave up 6 bases and J gave up 3 bases, with 11 bases separating them. The CDR3: CASRIPRDTEAFF. The DNA for the CDR3 is TGTGCCAGCAGGATCCCCAGGGACACTGAAGCTTTCTTT.

This rearrangement joins TRBV5-1 to TRBJ2-1; D gene ambiguous. Germline values: CDR1 SGHRS, CDR2 YFSETQ. The length of the CDR3 is 14 residues. V gave up 0 bases and J gave up 5 bases, with 9 bases separating them. The CDR3 DNA reads as TGCGCCAGCAGCTTGGCTAGAAGTGACAATGAGCAGTTCTTC. Its translation: CASSLARSDNEQFF.

V usage is TRBV19 and J usage is TRBJ2-3; 8 bases align to TRBD2. The junction had 11 bases not matched to a gene; V was cut back by 10 bases and J by 2 bases. The V gene's germline CDR1 is LNHDA and CDR2 SQIVND (reference sequence). The CDR3 is 15 residues long. Here the CDR3 reads CATTRSGGYTDTQYF. The CDR3 nucleotides are TGTGCCACCACGAGGAGCGGGGGATACACAGATACGCAGTATTTT.

CDR3 sequence reads: CSADMTHTEAFF. The CDR3 nucleotides are TGCAGCGCGGACATGACACACACTGAAGCTTTCTTT. The chain carries TRBV29-1 and TRBJ1-1; D may be TRBD1 (5 bases). V lost 7 bases and J lost 3, with 12 bases in between. The CDR3 spans 12 residues. Germline V gene sequence: CDR1 SQVTM, CDR2 ANQGSEA.

The J gene is TRBJ2-3, the V gene TRBV19; 14 nucleotides agree with TRBD2. Germline V gene data show CDR1 as LNHDA and CDR2 as SQIVND (reference sequence). This CDR3 has 16 residues. The trim removed 5 bases at V and 4 bases at J, leaving 5 bases unmatched. Here the CDR3 reads CASSRTSGGQSDTQYF. The CDR3 DNA is TGTGCCAGTAGTCGGACTAGCGGGGGGCAATCAGATACGCAGTATTTT.

The chain joins TRBV7-6 to TRBJ2-1, with 7 nucleotides matching TRBD1. The CDR3 sequence is 18 residues long. The germline V gene encodes CDR1 SGHVS and CDR2 FNYEAQ. The trim removed 5 bases at V and 2 bases at J, leaving 15 bases unmatched. The CDR3 is CASSVTGTATYPYNEQFF. The CDR3 DNA reads as TGTGCCAGCAGCGTTACCGGGACAGCAACCTATCCCTACAATGAGCAGTTCTTC.

V is TRBV4-3 and J is TRBJ2-6; tentative D call: TRBD2 (5 bases). The CDR3 contains 17 residues. Trimming left V 4 bases short and J 2 bases short, with 15 bases between. CDR1 is LGHNA and CDR2 is YSLEER in the germline V gene. CDR3 sequence reads: CASSPESGFAGANVLTF. The CDR3 DNA reads TGCGCCAGCAGCCCCGAATCGGGATTTGCTGGGGCCAACGTCCTGACTTTC.

The chain couples TRBV6-5 to TRBJ2-7; tentative D call: TRBD2 (6 bases). This CDR3 has 11 residues. CDR1 and CDR2 (germline): MNHEY, SVGAGI. Deletions cut 8 bases from V and 7 bases from J, with 12 bases between. The CDR3 here is CASGRTEEQYF. The CDR3 DNA reads as TGTGCCAGCGGGAGGACGGAGGAGCAGTACTTC.

The rearrangement links TRBV6-5 to TRBJ2-7, with D possibly TRBD2 on 6 matching bases. The length of the CDR3 is 12 residues. V was cut by 6 bases and J by 3 bases, with 9 bases left in between. Germline CDR1 MNHEY, CDR2 SVGAGI. Here the CDR3 reads CASRGGGYEQYF. The DNA of the CDR3 is TGTGCCAGCAGGGGGGGAGGCTACGAGCAGTACTTC.

V usage is TRBV7-2 and J usage is TRBJ1-6, with 8 bases lining up with TRBD1. CDR3 length: 15 amino acids. Trimming removed 5 bases from V and 7 bases from J; junction bases left unmatched: 7. Germline assignment: CDR1 SGHTA and CDR2 FQGNSA. The CDR3 DNA reads TGTGCCAGCAGCCCGGGACAGGTTTGGAATTCACCCCTCCACTTT. Amino acid sequence: CASSPGQVWNSPLHF.

The rearrangement uses TRBV5-5 and TRBJ1-1, with TRBD1 as a possible D gene (6 bases). The length of the CDR3 is 15 residues. Germline V lookup: CDR1 SGHKS, CDR2 YYEKEE (reference sequence). Trimming cost V 3 bases and J 1 base, with 13 bases left between them. In DNA form, the CDR3 reads TGTGCCAGCAGCTCCCAAAGGGGGGGGAACACTGAAGCTTTCTTT. It translates to CASSSQRGGNTEAFF.

The chain uses TRBV6-6 and TRBJ1-1, with no clear D. Looked up from germline, CDR1 is MNHNY and CDR2 is SVGAGI (reference sequence). The CDR3 is 13 residues long. V lost 0 bases to trimming and J lost 1 base, with 3 bases between them. CDR3 loop: CASSYSWNTEAFF. The CDR3 DNA sequence: TGTGCCAGCAGTTACTCCTGGAACACTGAAGCTTTCTTT.

This rearrangement joins TRBV7-2 to TRBJ1-3; possible D gene TRBD1, 5 bases. The CDR3 is 14 amino acids. CDR1 is SGHTA and CDR2 is FQGNSA in the germline V gene. Trimming removed 4 bases at V and 11 bases at J, with 18 bases between. As DNA, the CDR3 is TGTGCCAGCAGCTCGATCCAGGGATCCGGGCCCATATATTTT. Translation gives CASSSIQGSGPIYF. Drawing the rest from reference TRBV7-2 and TRBJ1-3, the complete variable domain is GAGVSQSPSNKVTEKGKDVELRCDPISGHTALYWYRQSLGQGLEFLIYFQGNSAPDKSGLPSDRFSAERTGGSVSTLTIQRTQQEDSAVYLCASSSIQGSGPIYFGEGSWLTVV.

V and J are TRBV11-3 and TRBJ2-3, with TRBD2 matching over 14 bases. This CDR3 is built from 15 residues. Trimming at V came to 8 bases and at J to 1 base, leaving 2 bases not matched to a gene. Germline assignment: CDR1 SGHNT and CDR2 YENEEA. The CDR3 sequence: CASRGLAGGTDTQYF. In nucleotides, the CDR3 is TGTGCCAGCCGGGGACTAGCGGGGGGCACAGATACGCAGTATTTT.

V is TRBV10-1 and J is TRBJ1-2; unclear D gene. The germline CDR1 and CDR2 sequences are WNHNN and SYGVQD (reference sequence). This CDR3 is built from 14 residues. The V end lost 2 bases, the J end lost 2 bases, and 9 bases lay between the germline ends. The CDR3 region is CASSEVASNYGYTF. CDR3 nucleotide sequence: TGCGCCAGCAGTGAGGTGGCCTCAAACTATGGCTACACCTTC.